This T cell receptor (beta chain) was retrieved from a study of OX40 agonist ivuxolimab in advanced cancers. The CDR3 extends over 14 amino acids. Trimming left V 0 bases short and J 7 bases short, with 11 bases between. The germline V gene has CDR1 SGHRS and CDR2 YFSETQ. Method: immunoSEQ multiplex PCR; TCRdb's copy keeps in-frame clones and lacks some. The table shows around 65,000 clones, with approximately 80% occurring only once. This clonotype was sampled from an adult with an advanced solid tumor such as melanoma, head and neck, liver or kidney cancer. The source material was CD4+ or CD8+ T cells sorted from blood, sampled in a trial of the OX40 agonist ivuxolimab. The chain employs TRBV5-1 and TRBJ2-1, with D uncertain. In DNA, the CDR3 is TGCGCCAGCAGCTTGGGTAATGTCGCTAATGAGCAGTTCTTC. Translation gives CASSLGNVANEQFF.